The clone carrying this TCR beta chain was counted only a few times. The antigen is not known. One entry per CDR3 protein results from TCRdb running MiXCR on the 5' RACE reads. The data show around 240,000 distinct CDR3 sequences, with about 7.3% seen just once and 3% to 4% held by the top ten. This entry belongs to a study of identical twins. The CDR3 has 15 residues. Trimming left V 1 base short and J 0 bases short, with 8 bases between. CDR1 MNHEY and CDR2 SVGAGI come from the germline V gene. General study points: Whereas memory repertoires showed no such difference, abundant cord blood beta clonotypes carried fewer insertions. Potential partial confounding of zero-insertion analyses by invariant MAIT and iNKT cells was noted.

These data were likewise used in another study, on yellow fever vaccine responses in identical twins.

The sample consisted of memory (CD45RO+) T cells sorted from blood. The chain uses TRBV6-5 and TRBJ2-3; unclear D gene. The clonotype comes from a young woman in good health. CDR3 in amino acids: CASSYLSVSTDTQYF. The CDR3, as DNA: TGTGCCAGCAGTTACTTGTCGGTTAGCACAGATACGCAGTATTTT.